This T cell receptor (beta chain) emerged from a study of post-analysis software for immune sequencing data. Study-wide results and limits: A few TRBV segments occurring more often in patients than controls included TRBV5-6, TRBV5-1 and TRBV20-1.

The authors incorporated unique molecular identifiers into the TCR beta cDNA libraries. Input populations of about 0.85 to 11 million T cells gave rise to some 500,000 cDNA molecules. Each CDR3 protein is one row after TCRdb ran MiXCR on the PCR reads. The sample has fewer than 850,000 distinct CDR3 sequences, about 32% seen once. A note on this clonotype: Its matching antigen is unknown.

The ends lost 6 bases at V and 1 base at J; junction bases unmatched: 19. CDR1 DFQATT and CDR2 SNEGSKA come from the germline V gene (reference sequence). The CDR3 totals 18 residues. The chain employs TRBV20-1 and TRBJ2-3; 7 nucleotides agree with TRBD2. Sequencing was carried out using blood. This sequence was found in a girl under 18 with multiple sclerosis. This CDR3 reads CSAPQWSSGILGTDTQYF. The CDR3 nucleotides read TGCAGTGCCCCGCAATGGTCCAGCGGGATTTTGGGCACAGATACGCAGTATTTT.